This TCR beta chain was obtained from a study of blood T cell repertoires in COVID-19. Study-level information: Collection of acute and convalescent COVID-19 samples took place in the United States, Italy and Spain.

Authors' data handling: Nucleated cell number was recorded as an estimate derived from reference gene primer amplification. The data were produced by immunoSEQ multiplex PCR, yet TCRdb's version contains in-frame clones alone and is incomplete. V, J and clone size reflect that table, while D and trimming were determined from the DNA. The sample contains about 82,000 clones, about 89% of which appear only once. V lost 2 bases, J lost 1 base, and 2 bases stayed unmatched. The CDR3 sequence is 16 residues long. CDR1 is MGHRA and CDR2 is YSYEKL in the germline V gene. Cohort placement rested on clinical history that participants reported themselves.

This clonotype was sampled from a woman aged 50 to 65 with acute COVID-19. The chain carries TRBV4-1 and TRBJ2-3, with 11 nucleotides matching TRBD1. Sequenced input: PBMCs or T cells enriched from blood (not recorded which). The CDR3: CASSQWGQGGTDTQYF. DNA of the CDR3: TGCGCCAGCAGCCAATGGGGACAGGGGGGCACAGATACGCAGTATTTT.